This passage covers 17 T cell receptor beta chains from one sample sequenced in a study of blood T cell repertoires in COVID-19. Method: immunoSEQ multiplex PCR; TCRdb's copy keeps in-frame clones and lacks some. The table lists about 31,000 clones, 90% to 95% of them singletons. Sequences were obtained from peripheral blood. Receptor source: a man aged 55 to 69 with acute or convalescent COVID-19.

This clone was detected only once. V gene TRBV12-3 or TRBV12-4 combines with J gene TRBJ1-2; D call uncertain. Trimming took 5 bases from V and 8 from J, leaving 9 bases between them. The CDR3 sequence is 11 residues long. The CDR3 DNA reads TGTGCCAGCAGTCTCGGTTGGGGCTACACCTTC. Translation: CASSLGWGYTF.

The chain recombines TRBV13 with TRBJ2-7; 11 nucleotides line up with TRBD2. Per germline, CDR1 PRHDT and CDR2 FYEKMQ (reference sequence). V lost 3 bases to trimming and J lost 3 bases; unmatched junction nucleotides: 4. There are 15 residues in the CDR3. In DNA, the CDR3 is TGTGCCAGCAGCTTGGTGACTAGCGGGGACTACGAGCAGTACTTC. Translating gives CASSLVTSGDYEQYF.

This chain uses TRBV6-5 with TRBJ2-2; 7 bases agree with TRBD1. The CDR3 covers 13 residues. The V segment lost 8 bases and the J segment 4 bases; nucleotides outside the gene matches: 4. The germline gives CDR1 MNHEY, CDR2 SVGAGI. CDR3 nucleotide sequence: TGTGCCAGCGGCCGGGACAGCACCGGGGAGCTGTTTTTT. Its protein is CASGRDSTGELFF.

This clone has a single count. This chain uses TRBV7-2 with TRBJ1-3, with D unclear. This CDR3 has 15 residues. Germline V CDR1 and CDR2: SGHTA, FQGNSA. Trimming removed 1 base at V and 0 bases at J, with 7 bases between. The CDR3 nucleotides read TGTGCCAGCAGCTTAGTAACGCGCTCTGGAAACACCATATATTTT. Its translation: CASSLVTRSGNTIYF.

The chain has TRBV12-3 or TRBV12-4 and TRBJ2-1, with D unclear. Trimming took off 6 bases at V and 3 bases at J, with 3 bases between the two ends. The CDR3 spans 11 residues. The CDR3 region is CASSHYNEQFF. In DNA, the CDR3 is TGTGCCAGCAGCCACTACAATGAGCAGTTCTTC.

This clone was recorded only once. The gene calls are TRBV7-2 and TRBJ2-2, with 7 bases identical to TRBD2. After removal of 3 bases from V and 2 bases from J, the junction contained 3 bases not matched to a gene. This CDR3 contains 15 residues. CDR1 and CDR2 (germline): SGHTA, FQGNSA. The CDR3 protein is CASSFGGLNTGELFF. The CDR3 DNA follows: TGTGCCAGCAGCTTCGGGGGGTTAAACACCGGGGAGCTGTTTTTT. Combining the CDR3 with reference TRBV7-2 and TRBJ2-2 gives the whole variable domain GAGVSQSPSNKVTEKGKDVELRCDPISGHTALYWYRQSLGQGLEFLIYFQGNSAPDKSGLPSDRFSAERTGGSVSTLTIQRTQQEDSAVYLCASSFGGLNTGELFFGEGSRLTVL.

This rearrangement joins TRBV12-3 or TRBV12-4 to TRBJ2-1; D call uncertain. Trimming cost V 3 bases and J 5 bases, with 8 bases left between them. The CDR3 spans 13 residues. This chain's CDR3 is CASSFRRDNEQFF. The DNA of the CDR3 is TGTGCCAGCAGTTTCCGCCGGGACAATGAGCAGTTCTTC.

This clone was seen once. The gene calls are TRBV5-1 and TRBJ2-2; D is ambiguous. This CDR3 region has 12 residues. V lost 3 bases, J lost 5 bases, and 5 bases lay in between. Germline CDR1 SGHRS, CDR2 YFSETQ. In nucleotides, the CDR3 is TGCGCCAGCAGCTATTCAACCGGGGAGCTGTTTTTT. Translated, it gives CASSYSTGELFF.

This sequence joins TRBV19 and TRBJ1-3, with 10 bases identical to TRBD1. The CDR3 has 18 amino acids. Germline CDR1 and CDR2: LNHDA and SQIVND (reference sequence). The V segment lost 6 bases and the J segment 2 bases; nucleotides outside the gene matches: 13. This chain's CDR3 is CASSPTGGASSPGNTIYF. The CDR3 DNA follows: TGTGCCAGTAGCCCGACAGGGGGCGCTTCCTCCCCTGGAAACACCATATATTTT.

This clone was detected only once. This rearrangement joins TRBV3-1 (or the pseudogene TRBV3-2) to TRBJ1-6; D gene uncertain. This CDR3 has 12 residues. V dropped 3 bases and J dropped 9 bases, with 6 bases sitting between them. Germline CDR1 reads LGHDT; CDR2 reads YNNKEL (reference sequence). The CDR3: CASSQEGSPLHF. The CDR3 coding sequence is TGTGCCAGCAGCCAGGAGGGTTCACCCCTCCACTTT.

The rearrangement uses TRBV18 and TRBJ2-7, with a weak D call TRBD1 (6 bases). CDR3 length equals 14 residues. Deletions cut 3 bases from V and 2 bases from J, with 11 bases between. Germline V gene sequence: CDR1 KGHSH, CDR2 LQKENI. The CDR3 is CASSPETGAYEQYV. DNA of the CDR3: TGTGCCAGCTCACCCGAGACAGGAGCCTACGAGCAGTACGTC.

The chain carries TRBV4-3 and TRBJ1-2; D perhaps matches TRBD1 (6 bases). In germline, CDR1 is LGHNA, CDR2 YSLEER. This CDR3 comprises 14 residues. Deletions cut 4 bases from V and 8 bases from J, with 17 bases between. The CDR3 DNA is TGCGCCAGCAGCCCTGTGACAGGCCGCGTGGGCTACACCTTC. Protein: CASSPVTGRVGYTF.

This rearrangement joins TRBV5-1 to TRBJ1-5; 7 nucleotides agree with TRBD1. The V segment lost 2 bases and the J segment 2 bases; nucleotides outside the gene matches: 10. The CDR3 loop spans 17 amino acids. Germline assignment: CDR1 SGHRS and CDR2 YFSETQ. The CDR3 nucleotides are TGCGCCAGCAGCTTAGTCCCAGGGGGGTCGGGCAATCAGCCCCAGCATTTT. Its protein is CASSLVPGGSGNQPQHF.

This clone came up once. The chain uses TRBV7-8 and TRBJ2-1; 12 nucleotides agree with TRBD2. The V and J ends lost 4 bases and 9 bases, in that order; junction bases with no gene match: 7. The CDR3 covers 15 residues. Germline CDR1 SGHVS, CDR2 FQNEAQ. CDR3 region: CASSSTSGRNGEQFF. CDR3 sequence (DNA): TGTGCCAGCAGCTCGACTAGCGGGAGAAATGGTGAGCAGTTCTTC.

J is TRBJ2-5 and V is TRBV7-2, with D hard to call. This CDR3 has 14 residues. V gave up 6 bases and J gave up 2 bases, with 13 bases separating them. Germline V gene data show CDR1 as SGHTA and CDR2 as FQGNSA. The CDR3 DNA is TGTGCCAGCAGACTGCACAGCCTACAAGAGACCCAGTACTTC. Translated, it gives CASRLHSLQETQYF.

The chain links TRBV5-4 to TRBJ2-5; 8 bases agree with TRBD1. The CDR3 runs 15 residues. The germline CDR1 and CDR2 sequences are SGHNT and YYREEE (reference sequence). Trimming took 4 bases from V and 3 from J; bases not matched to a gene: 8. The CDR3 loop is CASSLRTGPEETQYF. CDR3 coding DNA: TGTGCCAGCAGCCTCCGGACAGGGCCCGAAGAGACCCAGTACTTC.

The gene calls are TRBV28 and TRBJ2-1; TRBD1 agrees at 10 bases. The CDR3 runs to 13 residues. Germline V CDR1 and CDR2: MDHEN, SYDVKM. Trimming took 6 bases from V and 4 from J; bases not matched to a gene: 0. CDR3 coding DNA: TGTGCCAGCAGGGGACAGGGGTACAATGAGCAGTTCTTC. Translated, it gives CASRGQGYNEQFF.